This TCR beta chain is drawn from a study of T cells in Graves' hyperthyroidism and ophthalmopathy. Study-wide context: Upon initial diagnosis and before any treatment, peripheral blood was collected.

This clonotype was detected ten times or more. What it binds is unknown. Researchers barred patients who had uncontrolled infection, other autoimmune disease, pregnancy or lactation. Blood from later-ophthalmopathy patients was taken at first hyperthyroidism diagnosis. The study's findings and limits: Blood samples included most of the expanded thyroid clonotypes exceeding 0.001.

TCR beta CDR3 region amplification was performed from RNA transcripts. The HTBI primer set served for first-round RT-PCR of the TCR CDR3. In TCRdb, the multiplex PCR reads were re-called with MiXCR into one record per CDR3 protein. The sample lists fewer than 450,000 distinct CDR3 sequences, 15% to 20% seen once, with almost 35% in the top ten. This CDR3 is 13 amino acids long. The ends were cut back, 0 bases at V and 3 bases at J, with 5 bases in the middle. CDR1 is LGHDT, CDR2 YNNKEL, per germline (reference sequence). The receptor was derived from a woman aged 25 to 39 with Graves' hyperthyroidism that later progressed to Graves' ophthalmopathy. This sequence joins TRBV3-1 and TRBJ2-5; D gene uncertain. Sample: blood. CDR3 DNA sequence: TGTGCCAGCAGCCAAGAAAGGAAAGAGACCCAGTACTTC. Amino acids: CASSQERKETQYF.